This TCR beta chain was profiled in a study of CD8+ T cells in alopecia areata (dated by TCRdb to 2016 to 2019). Notes on the research overall: The treated patients took part in an open-label pilot trial in which moderate-to-severe alopecia areata was treated with oral tofacitinib at 5 to 10 mg twice daily. Tofacitinib was given for 6 to 18 months, followed by 6 months of follow-up off drug to assess delayed response and recurrence. The study used high-throughput TCRbeta sequencing to examine T cell clonal expansion in alopecia areata, in both the C3H/HeJ mouse model and human patients. In humans, TCRbeta sequencing was performed on scalp tissue and on sorted CD4+ and CD8+ peripheral blood T cells from healthy controls and from patients with patchy or totalis/universalis alopecia areata. Patients on tofacitinib were biopsied at baseline and after 4 and 24 weeks of treatment, and several of the patients also had a later scalp biopsy. Scalp clonality was compared across normal scalp (n=4), patchy alopecia areata scalp (n=8), and alopecia totalis/universalis scalp (n=8). RNA was extracted with the PAXgene miRNA kit for fixed scalp, the miRNeasy kit for PBMCs, and the RNeasy kit for mouse skin. TCRbeta CDR3 regions were amplified by immunoSEQ multiplex PCR with 35 Vbeta forward and 13 Jbeta reverse primers. Overall study outcomes, separate from this receptor: Shared TCR sequences between patients were less evident than in mice, which may be partly attributable to HLA diversity in the patient population. Unlike mouse skin, which is dominated by gammadelta T cells, normal human skin has resident alphabeta T cells that are also sequenced, and this complicates analysis of the scalp TCR repertoire. Higher clonality and more expanded CD8+ clones were observed in lesional scalp than in normal scalp, particularly in alopecia totalis/universalis, a finding suggestive of antigenic drive.

Concerning this clone itself: The antigen it binds to is not known. Base-call qualities are not available, and no considerably larger clone is one nucleotide away.

Library creation used the immunoSEQ multiplex PCR assay. For TCR sequencing, RNA was extracted from every sample and reverse transcribed into cDNA to serve as template. SuperScript III was used to make first-strand cDNA, primed with a 2:1 mix of oligo-dT and random hexamers. A synthetic immune receptor repertoire was used to gauge amplification bias, and whatever bias remained was removed computationally. The authors' analysis ran thus. Raw reads were preprocessed for error removal, and CDR3 was defined according to IMGT conventions as running from the conserved cysteine to phenylalanine. To get clonality, Shannon entropy was normalized by log2 of the number of productive unique TCRs and the result was subtracted from 1. CD4 or CD8 identity of scalp clones was inferred by cross-referencing scalp TCRbeta sequences with sorted blood CD4 and CD8 repertoires. Drawn from immuneACCESS, this table holds only the in-frame rearrangements with V and J called that TCRdb kept. Clones are partly lost; checked studies trace under half to an unresolved V gene and leave the rest unexplained. V and J calls and clone size are those listed in that table; D and trimming were worked out from the DNA. Within this sample are 150,000 or so clones, with more than 45% of them counted one time only. The ten largest clones capture approximately 7% of the sample.

From alopecia areata patients, peripheral blood was collected along with lesional scalp punch biopsies. PBMCs were isolated by density centrifugation and stained for CD3, CD4 and CD8, and CD4+ and CD8+ T cells were sorted on a FACSAria. The CDR3 covers 15 residues, taking in both the cysteine and the phenylalanine. Of all the DNA, just the CDR3 is kept, 45 bases in frame from base 1. V ends up 0 bases short and J 6 bases short, with an unmatched junction base count of 6. From the germline V gene, CDR1 is MGHDK and CDR2 is SYGVNS. The sequencing input was CD4+ T cells sorted from blood. This TCR was sampled from a human donor with alopecia areata. The V and J segments used are TRBV25-1 and TRBJ2-7; 9 nucleotides in the junction match TRBD2. The bases are TGTGCCAGCAGTGAATATAGCGGGAGAGCGGTCGAGCAGTACTTC. The encoded protein is CASSEYSGRAVEQYF.